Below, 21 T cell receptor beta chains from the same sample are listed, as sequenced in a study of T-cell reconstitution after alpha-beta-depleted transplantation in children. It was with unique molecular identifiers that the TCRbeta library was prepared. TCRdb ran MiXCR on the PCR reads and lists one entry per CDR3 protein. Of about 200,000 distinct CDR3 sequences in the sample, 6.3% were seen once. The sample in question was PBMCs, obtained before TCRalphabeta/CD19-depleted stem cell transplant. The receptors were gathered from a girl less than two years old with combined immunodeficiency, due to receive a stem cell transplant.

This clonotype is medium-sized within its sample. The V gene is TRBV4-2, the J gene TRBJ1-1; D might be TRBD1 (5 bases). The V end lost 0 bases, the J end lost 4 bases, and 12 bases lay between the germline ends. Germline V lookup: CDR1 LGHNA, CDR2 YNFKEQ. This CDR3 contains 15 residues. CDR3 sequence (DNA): TGTGCCAGCAGCCAAGAGGTAGGGACCCGCACTGAAGCTTTCTTT. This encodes CASSQEVGTRTEAFF.

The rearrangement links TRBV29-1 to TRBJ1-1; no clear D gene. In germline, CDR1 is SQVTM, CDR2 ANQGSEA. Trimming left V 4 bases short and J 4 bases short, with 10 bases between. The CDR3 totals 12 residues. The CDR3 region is CSVVRSSTEAFF. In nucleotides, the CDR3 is TGCAGCGTTGTCAGAAGTAGCACTGAAGCTTTCTTT.

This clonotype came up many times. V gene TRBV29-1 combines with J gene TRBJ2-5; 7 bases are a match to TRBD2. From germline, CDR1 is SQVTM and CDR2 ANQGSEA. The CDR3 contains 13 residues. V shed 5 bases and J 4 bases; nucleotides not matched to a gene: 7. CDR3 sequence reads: CSVIGRMGETQYF. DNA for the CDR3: TGCAGCGTTATCGGGAGGATGGGAGAGACCCAGTACTTC.

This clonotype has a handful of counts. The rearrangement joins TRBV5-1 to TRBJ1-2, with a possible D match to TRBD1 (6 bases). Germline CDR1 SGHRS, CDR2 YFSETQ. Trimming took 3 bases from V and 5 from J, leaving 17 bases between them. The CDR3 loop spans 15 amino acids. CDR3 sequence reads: CASSSTTGTTYGYTF. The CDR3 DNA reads TGCGCCAGCAGCTCGACAACCGGGACAACTTATGGCTACACCTTC.

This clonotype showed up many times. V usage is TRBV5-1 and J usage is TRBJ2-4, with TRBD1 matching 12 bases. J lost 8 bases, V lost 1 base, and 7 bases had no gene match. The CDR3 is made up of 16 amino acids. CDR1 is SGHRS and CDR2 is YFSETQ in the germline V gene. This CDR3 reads CASSLWDRGQGDIQYF. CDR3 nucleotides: TGCGCCAGCAGCTTGTGGGACAGGGGGCAGGGTGACATTCAGTACTTC. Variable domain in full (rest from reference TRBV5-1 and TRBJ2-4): KAGVTQTPRYLIKTRGQQVTLSCSPISGHRSVSWYQQTPGQGLQFLFEYFSETQRNKGNFPGRFSGRQFSNSRSEMNVSTLELGDSALYLCASSLWDRGQGDIQYFGAGTRLSVL.

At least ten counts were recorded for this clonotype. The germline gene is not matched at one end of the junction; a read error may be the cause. The CDR3 bases are TGCGCCAGCAGCTTGGAGCCTTACAATGAGCAGTTCTTC. Amino acid sequence: CASSLEPYNEQFF. The V call is TRBV12-3 or TRBV12-4, the J call TRBJ2-1; no reliable D call. This CDR3 contains 13 residues.

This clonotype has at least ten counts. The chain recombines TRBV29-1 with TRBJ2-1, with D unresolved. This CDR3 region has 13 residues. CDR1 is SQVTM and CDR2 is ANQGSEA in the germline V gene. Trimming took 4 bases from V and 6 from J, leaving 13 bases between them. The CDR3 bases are TGCAGCGTTGTGTGGTATCGGGCCAATGAGCAGTTCTTC. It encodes CSVVWYRANEQFF.

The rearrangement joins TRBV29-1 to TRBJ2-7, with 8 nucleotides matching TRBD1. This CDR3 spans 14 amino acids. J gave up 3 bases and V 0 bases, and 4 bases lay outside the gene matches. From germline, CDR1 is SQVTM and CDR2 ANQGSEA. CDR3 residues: CSVEDIGTGYEQYF. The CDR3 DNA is TGCAGCGTTGAAGATATCGGGACAGGCTACGAGCAGTACTTC.

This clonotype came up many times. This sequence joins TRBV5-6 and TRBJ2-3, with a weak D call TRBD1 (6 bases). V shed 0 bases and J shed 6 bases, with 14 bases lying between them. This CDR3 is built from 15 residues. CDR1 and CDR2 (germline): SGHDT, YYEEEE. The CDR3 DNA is TGTGCCAGCAGCTTGGGTGGGGGCGTATGGGATACGCAGTATTTT. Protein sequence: CASSLGGGVWDTQYF.

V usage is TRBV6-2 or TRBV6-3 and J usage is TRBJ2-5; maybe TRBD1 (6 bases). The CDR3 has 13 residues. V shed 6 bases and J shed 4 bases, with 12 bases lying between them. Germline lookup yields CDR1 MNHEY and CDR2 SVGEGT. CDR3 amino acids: CASRPQGRETQYF. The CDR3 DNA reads TGTGCCAGCAGACCACAGGGACGAGAGACCCAGTACTTC.

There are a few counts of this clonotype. The CDR3 reads CASSGGGLEEKLFF. The CDR3 coding sequence is TGCGCCAGCAGCGGGGGGGGGCTGGAGGAAAAACTGTTTTTT. This rearrangement joins TRBV4-1 to TRBJ1-4, with D tentatively TRBD1 (6 bases). V was cut by 5 bases and J by 8 bases, with 15 bases left in between. The CDR3 spans 14 residues. Looked up from germline, CDR1 is MGHRA and CDR2 is YSYEKL.

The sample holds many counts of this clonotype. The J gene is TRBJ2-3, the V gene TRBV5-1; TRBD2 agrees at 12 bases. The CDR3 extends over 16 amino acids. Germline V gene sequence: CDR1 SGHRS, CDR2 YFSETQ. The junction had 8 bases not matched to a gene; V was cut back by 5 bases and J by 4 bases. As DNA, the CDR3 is TGCGCCAGCAGAATCACTAGCGGGGGGTTAGCAGATACGCAGTATTTT. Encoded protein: CASRITSGGLADTQYF. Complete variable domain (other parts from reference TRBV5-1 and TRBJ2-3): KAGVTQTPRYLIKTRGQQVTLSCSPISGHRSVSWYQQTPGQGLQFLFEYFSETQRNKGNFPGRFSGRQFSNSRSEMNVSTLELGDSALYLCASRITSGGLADTQYFGPGTRLTVL.

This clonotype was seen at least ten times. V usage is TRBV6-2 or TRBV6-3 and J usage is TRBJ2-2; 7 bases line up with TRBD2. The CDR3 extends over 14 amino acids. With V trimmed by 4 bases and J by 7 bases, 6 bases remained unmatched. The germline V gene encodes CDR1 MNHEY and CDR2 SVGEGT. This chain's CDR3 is CASSFGSGHGELFF. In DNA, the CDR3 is TGTGCCAGCAGTTTCGGTAGCGGGCACGGGGAGCTGTTTTTT.

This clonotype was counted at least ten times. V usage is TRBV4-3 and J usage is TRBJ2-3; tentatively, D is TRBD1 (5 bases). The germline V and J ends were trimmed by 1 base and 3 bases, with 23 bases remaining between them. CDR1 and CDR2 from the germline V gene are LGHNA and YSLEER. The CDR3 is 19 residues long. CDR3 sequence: CASSQGTSWGVKVTDTQYF. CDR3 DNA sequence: TGCGCCAGCAGCCAAGGGACGTCGTGGGGCGTAAAGGTGACAGATACGCAGTATTTT.

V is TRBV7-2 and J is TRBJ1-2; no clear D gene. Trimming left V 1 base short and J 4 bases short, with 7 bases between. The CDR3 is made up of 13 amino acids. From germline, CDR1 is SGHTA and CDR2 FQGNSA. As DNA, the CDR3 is TGTGCCAGCAGCTTAGGGGCCCCCTATGGCTACACCTTC. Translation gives CASSLGAPYGYTF.

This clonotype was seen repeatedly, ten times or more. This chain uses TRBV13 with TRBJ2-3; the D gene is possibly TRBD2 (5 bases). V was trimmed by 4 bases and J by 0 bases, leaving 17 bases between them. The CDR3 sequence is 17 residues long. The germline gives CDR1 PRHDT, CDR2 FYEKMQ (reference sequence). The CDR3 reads CASSSTLLGLSTDTQYF. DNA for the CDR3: TGTGCCAGCAGCTCAACCTTACTAGGCCTAAGCACAGATACGCAGTATTTT. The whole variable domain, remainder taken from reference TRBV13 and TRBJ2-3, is AAGVIQSPRHLIKEKRETATLKCYPIPRHDTVYWYQQGPGQDPQFLISFYEKMQSDKGSIPDRFSAQQFSDYHSELNMSSLELGDSALYFCASSSTLLGLSTDTQYFGPGTRLTVL.

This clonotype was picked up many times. The CDR3 nucleotides read TGTGCCAGCAGCTTAGCGACAGGAGCGAACACTGAAGCTTTCTTT. Residues: CASSLATGANTEAFF. This chain links TRBV7-9 with TRBJ1-1; D might be TRBD1 (6 bases). The germline V and J ends were trimmed by 0 bases and 1 base, with 9 bases remaining between them. Germline V gene data show CDR1 as SEHNR and CDR2 as FQNEAQ (reference sequence). The CDR3 sequence is 15 residues long.

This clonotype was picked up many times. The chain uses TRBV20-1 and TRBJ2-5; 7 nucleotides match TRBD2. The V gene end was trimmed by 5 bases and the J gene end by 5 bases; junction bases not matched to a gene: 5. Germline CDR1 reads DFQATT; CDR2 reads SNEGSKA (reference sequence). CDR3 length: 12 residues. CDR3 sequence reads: CSAWTSEETQYF. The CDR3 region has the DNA TGCAGTGCTTGGACTAGTGAGGAGACCCAGTACTTC.

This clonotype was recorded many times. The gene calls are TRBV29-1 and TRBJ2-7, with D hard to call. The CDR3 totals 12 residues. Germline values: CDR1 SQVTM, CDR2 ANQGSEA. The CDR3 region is CIPRHPSYEQYF. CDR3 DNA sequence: TGCATCCCCCGACACCCTTCCTACGAGCAGTACTTC.

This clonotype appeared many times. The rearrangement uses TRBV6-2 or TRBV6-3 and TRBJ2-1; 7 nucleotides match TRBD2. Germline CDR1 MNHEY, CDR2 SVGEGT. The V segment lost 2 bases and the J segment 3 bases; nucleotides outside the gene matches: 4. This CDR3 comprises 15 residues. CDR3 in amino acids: CASSYGASGYNEQFF. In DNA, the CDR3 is TGTGCCAGCAGTTACGGTGCTAGCGGCTACAATGAGCAGTTCTTC.

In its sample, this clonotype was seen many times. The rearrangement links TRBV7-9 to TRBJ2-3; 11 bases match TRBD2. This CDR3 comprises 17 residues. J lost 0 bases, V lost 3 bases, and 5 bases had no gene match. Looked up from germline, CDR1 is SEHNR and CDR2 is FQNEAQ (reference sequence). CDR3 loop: CASSLASGGPSTDTQYF. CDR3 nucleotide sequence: TGTGCCAGCAGCTTGGCTAGCGGGGGGCCTAGCACAGATACGCAGTATTTT.